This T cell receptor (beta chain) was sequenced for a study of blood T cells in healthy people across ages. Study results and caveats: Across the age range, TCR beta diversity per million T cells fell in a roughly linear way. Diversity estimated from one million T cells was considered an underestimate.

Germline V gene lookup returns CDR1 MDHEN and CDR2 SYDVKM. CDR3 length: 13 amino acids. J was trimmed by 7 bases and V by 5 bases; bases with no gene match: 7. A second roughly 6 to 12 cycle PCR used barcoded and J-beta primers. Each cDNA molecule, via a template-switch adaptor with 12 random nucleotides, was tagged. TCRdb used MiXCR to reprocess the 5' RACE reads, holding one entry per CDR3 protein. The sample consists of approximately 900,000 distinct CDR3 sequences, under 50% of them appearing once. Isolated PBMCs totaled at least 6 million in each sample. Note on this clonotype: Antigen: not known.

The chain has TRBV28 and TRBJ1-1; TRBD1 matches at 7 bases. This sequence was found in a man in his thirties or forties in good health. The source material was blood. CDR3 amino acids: CASSVRGLGEAFF. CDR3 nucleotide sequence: TGTGCCAGCAGTGTAAGGGGGCTGGGTGAAGCTTTCTTT.